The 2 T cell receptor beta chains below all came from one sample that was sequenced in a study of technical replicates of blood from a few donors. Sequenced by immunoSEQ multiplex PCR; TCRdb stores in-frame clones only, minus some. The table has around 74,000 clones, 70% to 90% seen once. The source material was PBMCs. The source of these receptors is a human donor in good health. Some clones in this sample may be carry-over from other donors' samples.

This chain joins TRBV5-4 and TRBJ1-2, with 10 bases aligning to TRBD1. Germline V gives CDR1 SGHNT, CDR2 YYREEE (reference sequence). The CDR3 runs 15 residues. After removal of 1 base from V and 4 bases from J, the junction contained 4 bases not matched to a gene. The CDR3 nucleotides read TGTGCCAGCAGCTTGCCGGGACAGGGGTCCTATGGCTACACCTTC. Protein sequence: CASSLPGQGSYGYTF.

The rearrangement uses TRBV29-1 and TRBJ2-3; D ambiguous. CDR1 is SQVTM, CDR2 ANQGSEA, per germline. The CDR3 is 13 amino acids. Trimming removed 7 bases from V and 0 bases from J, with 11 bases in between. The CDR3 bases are TGCAGCGGTGAGAAAACTAGCACAGATACGCAGTATTTT. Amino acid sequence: CSGEKTSTDTQYF.